Below are 26 T cell receptor beta chains sequenced from a single sample in a study of PD-L1 blockade in urothelial cancer. Clones were sequenced by immunoSEQ multiplex PCR, and TCRdb holds only the in-frame ones, with some missing. The sample carries around 120,000 clones, around 82% recorded once. The material was PBMCs, obtained around atezolizumab (anti-PD-L1) treatment. All receptors come from a man aged 50 or older with urothelial cancer.

The chain combines TRBV27 with TRBJ2-3; 9 bases match TRBD1. This CDR3 spans 14 amino acids. With V trimmed by 4 bases and J by 4 bases, 3 bases remained unmatched. Germline V lookup: CDR1 MNHEY, CDR2 SMNVEV (reference sequence). CDR3 region: CASSWTGVADTQYF. Written as DNA, the CDR3 is TGTGCCAGCAGTTGGACAGGGGTAGCAGATACGCAGTATTTT.

J is TRBJ1-4 and V is TRBV19; D unclear. V was shortened by 1 base and J by 5 bases, with 8 bases between the two germline ends. Germline CDR1 LNHDA, CDR2 SQIVND (reference sequence). This CDR3 has 14 amino acids. CDR3 DNA sequence: TGTGCCAGTAGTATAGTTCTGGCAAATGAAAAACTGTTTTTT. It is translated as CASSIVLANEKLFF.

The chain uses TRBV4-2 and TRBJ2-1; a weak D match, TRBD2 (6 bases). The CDR3 length is 16 residues. Germline V gene sequence: CDR1 LGHNA, CDR2 YNFKEQ. V lost 4 bases and J lost 0, with 13 bases in between. CDR3 in amino acids: CASSPRAGSSYNEQFF. The CDR3, as DNA: TGTGCCAGCAGCCCCAGGGCGGGGAGCTCCTACAATGAGCAGTTCTTC.

The chain has TRBV5-4 and TRBJ2-1; tentatively, D is TRBD2 (6 bases). V was pared by 6 bases and J by 7 bases, with 14 bases between. Germline V gene lookup returns CDR1 SGHNT and CDR2 YYREEE (reference sequence). This CDR3 spans 13 amino acids. The CDR3 DNA reads TGTGCCAGCACCTCGGGGGTTACAAATGAGCAGTTCTTC. Translating it yields CASTSGVTNEQFF.

The chain recombines TRBV30 with TRBJ1-2; 9 bases fit TRBD1. The trim removed 7 bases at V and 3 bases at J, leaving 15 bases unmatched. The CDR3 contains 16 residues. CDR1 and CDR2 from the germline V gene are GTSNPN and SVGIG (reference sequence). The CDR3 protein is CALDPRQGVIDYGYTF. In DNA, the CDR3 is TGTGCCTTGGACCCCCGACAGGGGGTTATTGACTATGGCTACACCTTC.

The V call is TRBV5-1, the J call TRBJ2-1, with TRBD2 as a possible D gene (6 bases). The V gene's germline CDR1 is SGHRS and CDR2 YFSETQ. CDR3 size: 16 residues. The V end was cut by 0 bases, the J end by 8 bases, with 18 bases between. CDR3 amino acids: CASSLGSGSAGYEQFF. In DNA, the CDR3 is TGCGCCAGCAGCTTGGGGTCAGGATCGGCGGGATATGAGCAGTTCTTC.

The chain combines TRBV9 with TRBJ2-3; possible D gene TRBD2, 5 bases. This CDR3 has 14 residues. V lost 3 bases and J 0 bases, leaving 8 bases between the germline ends. Germline V gene sequence: CDR1 SGDLS, CDR2 YYNGEE. The CDR3 DNA reads as TGTGCCAGCAGCGCTCGCGGGAGCACAGATACGCAGTATTTT. Translation: CASSARGSTDTQYF.

CDR3 protein: CASSAGTVGNALNEKLFF. CDR3 bases: TGTGCCAGCAGCGCCGGGACAGTCGGTAACGCGCTAAATGAAAAACTGTTTTTT. The chain employs TRBV5-8 and TRBJ1-4; 7 positions agree with TRBD1. Germline V CDR1 and CDR2: SGHTS, YDEGEE. This CDR3 has 18 residues. V trimming: 4 bases; J trimming: 5 bases; junction bases outside the gene matches: 17.

V is TRBV7-9 and J is TRBJ2-5, with a possible D match to TRBD1 (6 bases). Trimming took off 4 bases at V and 1 base at J, with 16 bases between the two ends. The germline V gene encodes CDR1 SEHNR and CDR2 FQNEAQ (reference sequence). The CDR3 spans 16 residues. This CDR3 is CASSSSLGTTQETQYF. The CDR3 DNA reads as TGTGCCAGCAGCTCCAGCTTAGGGACAACCCAAGAGACCCAGTACTTC.

The V gene is TRBV5-6, the J gene TRBJ2-3; a weak D match, TRBD2 (6 bases). V was clipped by 5 bases and J by 4 bases, with 11 bases between them. CDR1 SGHDT and CDR2 YYEEEE come from the germline V gene. This CDR3 contains 13 residues. The CDR3 DNA is TGTGCCAGCAGTCGCGGAGGGCCAGATACGCAGTATTTT. Protein sequence: CASSRGGPDTQYF.

The rearrangement uses TRBV2 and TRBJ1-2, with a tentative D call TRBD1 (5 bases). The CDR3 spans 14 residues. Trimming took 7 bases from V and 5 from J, leaving 17 bases between them. CDR1 SNHLY and CDR2 FYNNEI come from the germline V gene. The CDR3 loop is CASTIRGLDYGYTF. The CDR3, as DNA: TGTGCCAGCACCATCCGGGGGTTGGATTATGGCTACACCTTC.

The chain recombines TRBV7-9 with TRBJ2-7, with D tentatively TRBD2 (5 bases). The V and J ends lost 3 bases and 0 bases respectively, with 9 bases between them. The germline gives CDR1 SEHNR, CDR2 FQNEAQ (reference sequence). The length of the CDR3 is 14 residues. The CDR3 bases are TGTGCCAGCAGCTTGCTAGCCAGCTCCTACGAGCAGTACTTC. It translates to CASSLLASSYEQYF.

J is TRBJ1-1 and V is TRBV5-1; possibly TRBD1 for D (5 bases). The V and J ends lost 4 bases and 7 bases respectively, with 14 bases between them. CDR1 is SGHRS and CDR2 is YFSETQ in the germline V gene. The CDR3 has 13 residues. The CDR3 is CASSLVGGNEAFF. The DNA for the CDR3 is TGCGCCAGCAGCCTCGTCGGGGGGAATGAAGCTTTCTTT.

The chain links TRBV6-1 to TRBJ1-1; tentative D call: TRBD1 (6 bases). V was shortened by 1 base and J by 3 bases, with 12 bases between the two germline ends. The CDR3 has 15 residues. Germline V gene data show CDR1 as MNHNS and CDR2 as SASEGT. The CDR3 nucleotides read TGTGCCAGCAGTGAAGAGCGGGGGGCGGACACTGAAGCTTTCTTT. This codes for CASSEERGADTEAFF.

J is TRBJ2-7 and V is TRBV6-1, with 9 nucleotides matching TRBD1. This CDR3 contains 15 residues. CDR1 is MNHNS, CDR2 SASEGT, per germline. J lost 2 bases, V lost 0 bases, and 2 bases had no gene match. The CDR3 sequence: CASSEAGTGTYEQYF. The CDR3 nucleotides read TGTGCCAGCAGTGAAGCGGGGACAGGGACCTACGAGCAGTACTTC.

The J gene is TRBJ2-6, the V gene TRBV6-5, with a tentative D call TRBD2 (6 bases). The CDR3 loop spans 15 amino acids. Germline values: CDR1 MNHEY, CDR2 SVGAGI. Trimming took off 8 bases at V and 0 bases at J, with 11 bases between the two ends. The CDR3, as DNA: TGTGCCAGCCGCGGAGGGAACTCTGGGGCCAACGTCCTGACTTTC. It codes for CASRGGNSGANVLTF.

V usage is TRBV19 and J usage is TRBJ2-7, with TRBD2 matching 9 bases. The germline gives CDR1 LNHDA, CDR2 SQIVND (reference sequence). CDR3 size: 15 residues. Germline trimming cut 8 bases from V and 2 bases from J; bases unmatched to any gene: 10. CDR3 sequence: CASRNLAGGAYEQYF. CDR3 nucleotides: TGTGCCAGTCGGAATCTGGCGGGAGGGGCCTACGAGCAGTACTTC.

This chain uses TRBV9 with TRBJ1-2; no clear D. From germline, CDR1 is SGDLS and CDR2 YYNGEE. V was trimmed by 0 bases and J by 5 bases, leaving 8 bases between them. The CDR3 spans 13 residues. The CDR3 protein is CASSVATSYGYTF. CDR3 DNA sequence: TGTGCCAGCAGCGTAGCGACATCGTATGGCTACACCTTC.

The V and J genes are TRBV18 and TRBJ2-1; 9 bases line up with TRBD1. This CDR3 has 18 amino acids. The germline CDR1 and CDR2 sequences are KGHSH and LQKENI. V lost 2 bases to trimming and J lost 1 base; unmatched junction nucleotides: 9. CDR3 in DNA: TGTGCCAGCTCACCAATTTACACGGGACAGGGATCCTACAATGAGCAGTTCTTC. As protein: CASSPIYTGQGSYNEQFF. The variable domain in full, completed from reference TRBV18 and TRBJ2-1, reads NAGVMQNPRHLVRRRGQEARLRCSPMKGHSHVYWYRQLPEEGLKFMVYLQKENIIDESGMPKERFSAEFPKEGPSILRIQQVVRGDSAAYFCASSPIYTGQGSYNEQFFGPGTRLTVL.

This clone was counted between two and nine times. CDR3 region: CASSVAGETYYGYTF. CDR3 in DNA: TGTGCCAGCAGCGTAGCTGGAGAAACATACTATGGCTACACCTTC. The chain is built from TRBV9 and TRBJ1-2; D gene unclear. This CDR3 has 15 residues. With 0 bases removed from V and 3 bases from J, the gap between germline ends came to 12 bases. Germline lookup yields CDR1 SGDLS and CDR2 YYNGEE.

The chain uses TRBV28 and TRBJ2-5, with 8 bases that match TRBD1. Gene TRBJ2-7 matches the end of the DNA better, so the J call may be wrong. CDR3 size: 16 residues. Germline-derived CDR1 and CDR2 are MDHEN and SYDVKM. DNA of the CDR3: TGTGCCAGCAGTATTCCGGGACAGGCTAGCTCCTACGAGCAGTACTTC. As protein: CASSIPGQASSYEQYF.

The J gene is TRBJ2-7, the V gene TRBV29-1; tentative D call: TRBD2 (5 bases). This CDR3 spans 12 amino acids. V lost 5 bases and J 6 bases, leaving 14 bases between the germline ends. In germline, CDR1 is SQVTM, CDR2 ANQGSEA. The CDR3 spells CSVPLAWGEQYF. The DNA for the CDR3 is TGCAGCGTTCCTCTAGCATGGGGCGAGCAGTACTTC.

This chain uses TRBV27 with TRBJ2-1; perhaps TRBD2 as D (6 bases). Germline V lookup: CDR1 MNHEY, CDR2 SMNVEV (reference sequence). V gave up 10 bases and J gave up 9 bases, with 13 bases separating them. The CDR3 consists of 11 residues. As DNA, the CDR3 is TGTGCCATTGGAGGGTATGCTGAGCAGTTCTTC. Translated, it gives CAIGGYAEQFF.

The J gene is TRBJ2-7, the V gene TRBV2; 15 nucleotides line up with TRBD2. The CDR3 totals 19 residues. The germline CDR1 and CDR2 sequences are SNHLY and FYNNEI. With 5 bases clipped from V and 4 bases from J, the junction kept 15 bases outside the gene matches. The CDR3 spells CASSKRGLAGGGRGYEQYF. CDR3 coding DNA: TGTGCCAGCAGTAAACGCGGACTAGCGGGAGGGGGGCGAGGTTACGAGCAGTACTTC. Filled out from reference TRBV2 and TRBJ2-7, the complete variable domain reads EPEVTQTPSHQVTQMGQEVILRCVPISNHLYFYWYRQILGQKVEFLVSFYNNEISEKSEIFDDQFSVERPDGSNFTLKIRSTKLEDSAMYFCASSKRGLAGGGRGYEQYFGPGTRLTVT.

V and J are TRBV28 and TRBJ2-7; 10 positions match TRBD2. From germline, CDR1 is MDHEN and CDR2 SYDVKM. V shed 8 bases and J 3 bases; nucleotides not matched to a gene: 7. The CDR3 extends over 14 amino acids. The CDR3 sequence is CASRGAGGYYEQYF. The CDR3 bases are TGTGCCAGCCGGGGAGCGGGAGGGTACTACGAGCAGTACTTC.

The chain links TRBV5-1 to TRBJ1-5, with 7 bases identical to TRBD1. This CDR3 contains 15 residues. From germline, CDR1 is SGHRS and CDR2 YFSETQ. V lost 4 bases to trimming and J lost 1 base; unmatched junction nucleotides: 5. The CDR3 region is CASSRSTGSNQPQHF. CDR3 DNA sequence: TGCGCCAGCAGCAGATCGACAGGGAGCAATCAGCCCCAGCATTTT.